The rows below give T cell receptor beta chains drawn from one sample of a study of Ad26.COV2.S vaccination and SARS-CoV-2 variants. Here immunoSEQ multiplex PCR was the method, and the copy in TCRdb shows in-frame clones only, minus some. The sample holds some 290,000 clones; around 84% are singletons and the top ten take around 2%. Sequenced here: peripheral blood, sampled in a trial of Ad26.COV2.S vaccine versus placebo. Source of these receptors: a person between 18 and 59 years old who received the Ad26.COV2.S COVID-19 vaccine or a placebo. Each CDR3 is given with its conserved first and last residue. The order of the fields is CDR3 protein, CDR3 DNA, D gene, clone size, J gene, V gene. A D gene is named only where the DNA matches it firmly. A row's size may be missing; if present it is once, few, many or a size class.

CASSLLSGGGETQYF,TGTGCCAGCAGCTTGCTCAGCGGGGGCGGGGAGACCCAGTACTTC,TRBD2,.,TRBJ2-5,TRBV5-6
CASSLRSTTNEKLFF,TGTGCCAGCAGCTTAAGGTCCACGACTAATGAAAAACTGTTTTTT,.,.,TRBJ1-4,TRBV7-2
CASSQAAGSEAFF,TGTGCCAGCAGCCAAGCGGCAGGATCTGAAGCTTTCTTT,.,once,TRBJ1-1,TRBV3-1/TRBV3-2
CASSLSRNTEAFF,TGTGCCAGCAGCTTATCACGGAACACTGAAGCTTTCTTT,.,.,TRBJ1-1,TRBV7-8
CASTPGGDSPYGYTF,TGTGCCAGCACCCCCGGTGGGGACAGCCCCTATGGCTACACCTTC,TRBD1,.,TRBJ1-2,TRBV5-4
CASSFAYRGPTEAFF,TGTGCCAGCAGTTTCGCCTACAGGGGGCCCACTGAAGCTTTCTTT,TRBD1,.,TRBJ1-1,TRBV6-5
CASTLGGSSYEQYF,TGTGCCAGCACTCTGGGGGGTAGCTCCTACGAGCAGTACTTC,.,.,TRBJ2-7,TRBV7-8
CASSLTGVYETQYF,TGCGCCAGCAGCTTGACAGGGGTTTATGAGACCCAGTACTTC,TRBD1,.,TRBJ2-5,TRBV5-1
CASSAGQGMNTEAFF,TGTGCCAGCAGCGCAGGACAGGGGATGAACACTGAAGCTTTCTTT,TRBD1,few,TRBJ1-1,TRBV5-4
CASRGQGNSPLHF,TGTGCCAGCCGGGGTCAGGGTAATTCACCCCTCCACTTT,.,.,TRBJ1-6,TRBV2
CASSFSGRSNTGELFF,TGTGCCAGCAGCTTTTCGGGCAGATCGAACACCGGGGAGCTGTTTTTT,.,.,TRBJ2-2,TRBV11-2
CASSRLAGVSGETQYF,TGTGCCAGCAGTCGACTAGCGGGGGTCTCGGGAGAGACCCAGTACTTC,TRBD2,.,TRBJ2-5,TRBV27
CASSAVTREQPQHF,TGTGCCAGCTCAGCAGTGACCAGGGAGCAGCCCCAGCATTTT,.,.,TRBJ1-5,TRBV18
CASRGELYYGYTF,TGTGCCAGCAGAGGGGAGCTCTACTATGGCTACACCTTC,.,few,TRBJ1-2,TRBV2
CASSPTPAAHETQYF,TGTGCCAGCAGCCCCACCCCGGCAGCCCACGAGACCCAGTACTTC,.,.,TRBJ2-5,TRBV7-3
CATSAPNSGELFF,TGTGCCACCAGTGCACCAAATTCCGGGGAGCTGTTTTTT,.,.,TRBJ2-2,TRBV24-1
CASSQAVRGRTNEKLFF,TGTGCCAGCAGCCAAGCTGTCAGGGGGAGAACTAATGAAAAACTGTTTTTT,TRBD1,.,TRBJ1-4,TRBV3-1/TRBV3-2
CASSPGRLAAEAFF,TGTGCCAGCAGCCCGGGCCGACTGGCCGCTGAAGCTTTCTTT,.,.,TRBJ1-1,TRBV28
CASSPRDQKDTQYF,TGTGCCAGCAGCCCCCGGGACCAAAAAGATACGCAGTATTTT,.,.,TRBJ2-3,TRBV6-5
CASSPRGGDRETQYF,TGTGCCAGCAGTCCCCGGGGGGGCGATCGGGAGACCCAGTACTTC,TRBD2,.,TRBJ2-5,TRBV5-4
CASSLESGSYEQYF,TGTGCCAGCAGCTTGGAATCGGGTTCCTACGAGCAGTACTTC,.,.,TRBJ2-7,TRBV5-4
CASSLSKTWGQETQYF,TGTGCCAGCAGTTTATCAAAGACTTGGGGACAAGAGACCCAGTACTTC,.,.,TRBJ2-5,TRBV6-5
CASSYNPDLNTEAFF,TGTGCCAGCAGTTACAACCCAGACCTAAACACTGAAGCTTTCTTT,.,.,TRBJ1-1,TRBV6-5
CASSYSIGHGKEAFF,TGTGCCAGCAGTTACTCGATCGGACATGGGAAAGAAGCTTTCTTT,.,.,TRBJ1-1,TRBV6-6
CASSESRMGNTEAFF,TGTGCCAGCAGTGAATCCCGCATGGGTAACACTGAAGCTTTCTTT,.,.,TRBJ1-1,TRBV25-1
CASSEGRSASYGYTF,TGTGCCAGCAGTGAAGGGCGGTCCGCCTCTTATGGCTACACCTTC,.,.,TRBJ1-2,TRBV6-1
CASSSPGQGAPDF,TGTGCCAGCAGCTCTCCGGGACAGGGGGCCCCTGACTTC,TRBD1,.,TRBJ1-2,TRBV9
CASSPPPPNYGYTF,TGTGCCAGCAGCCCTCCCCCCCCAAACTATGGCTACACCTTC,.,.,TRBJ1-2,TRBV6-6
CSASISYANEKLFF,TGCAGTGCTAGTATCAGCTACGCTAATGAAAAACTGTTTTTT,.,.,TRBJ1-4,TRBV20-1
CAWSRTGGRRTMNTEAFF,TGTGCCTGGAGTAGGACAGGGGGGCGGCGGACCATGAACACTGAAGCTTTCTTT,TRBD1,.,TRBJ1-1,TRBV30
CASSPLAGQGSNEKLFF,TGTGCCAGCTCACCACTCGCTGGACAGGGATCTAATGAAAAACTGTTTTTT,TRBD1,.,TRBJ1-4,TRBV18
CASSSPRTGHTEAFF,TGTGCCAGCAGCTCTCCAAGGACAGGTCACACTGAAGCTTTCTTT,TRBD1,.,TRBJ1-1,TRBV11-2
CATSLGTATSNEQFF,TGTGCCACCAGTCTTGGGACAGCAACTAGCAATGAGCAGTTCTTC,TRBD1,.,TRBJ2-1,TRBV24-1
CASSPGNTIYF,TGTGCCAGCTCACCCGGAAACACCATATATTTT,.,.,TRBJ1-3,TRBV18
CASSEALSNQPQHF,TGTGCCAGCAGTGAGGCTTTGAGCAATCAGCCCCAGCATTTT,.,.,TRBJ1-5,TRBV2
CASSLGQPKGGEKLFF,TGTGCCAGCAGCTTGGGACAGCCTAAAGGCGGTGAAAAACTGTTTTTT,TRBD1,.,TRBJ1-4,TRBV7-2
CASSPEPSGANVLTF,TGTGCCAGCAGCCCGGAACCCTCTGGGGCCAACGTCCTGACTTTC,.,.,TRBJ2-6,TRBV5-6
CASSVSLLRDNSEAFF,TGTGCCAGCAGCGTATCGCTCCTCCGGGACAACTCCGAAGCTTTCTTT,.,.,TRBJ1-1,TRBV9
CASSNVPGQGYEQYF,TGTGCCAGTAGTAATGTTCCGGGACAGGGCTACGAGCAGTACTTC,TRBD1,.,TRBJ2-7,TRBV19
CSVGRVGTEAFF,TGCAGCGTTGGGCGGGTTGGGACTGAAGCTTTCTTT,.,.,TRBJ1-1,TRBV29-1
CASSLGTVRGNQPQHF,TGTGCCAGCAGCTTGGGGACAGTCCGCGGCAATCAGCCCCAGCATTTT,.,.,TRBJ1-5,TRBV5-8
CASSQVRTGEQYF,TGTGCCAGCAGCCAAGTTCGCACGGGGGAGCAGTACTTC,.,.,TRBJ2-7,TRBV3-1/TRBV3-2
CASSLVDREAFF,TGTGCCAGCAGCTTGGTGGACCGTGAAGCTTTCTTT,.,.,TRBJ1-1,TRBV5-6
CSATQETQYF,TGCAGTGCTACCCAAGAGACCCAGTACTTC,.,.,TRBJ2-5,TRBV20-1
CASRESVIGPDHPPTQKNTEAFF,TGCGCCAGCAGGGAGAGCGTGATAGGGCCCGACCACCCCCCCACCCAAAAGAACACTGAAGCTTTCTTT,.,.,TRBJ1-1,TRBV10-1
CASSPRTHLLANEQFF,TGTGCCAGCAGTCCCCGGACCCATTTGTTGGCCAATGAGCAGTTCTTC,.,few,TRBJ2-1,TRBV6-4
CASSPGGIPLHF,TGTGCCAGCAGTCCGGGAGGGATTCCCCTCCACTTT,.,.,TRBJ1-6,TRBV6-5
CASSLSLTHFSGNTIYF,TGTGCCAGCAGCCTGAGTTTGACGCACTTTTCTGGAAACACCATATATTTT,.,.,TRBJ1-3,TRBV5-5
CASSVGGVGATDTQYF,TGTGCCAGCAGCGTAGGTGGGGTAGGGGCCACAGATACGCAGTATTTT,.,once,TRBJ2-3,TRBV9
CASSLEGTDQPQHF,TGCGCCAGCAGCTTGGAAGGGACAGATCAGCCCCAGCATTTT,TRBD1,.,TRBJ1-5,TRBV5-1
CASSLDLNTEAFF,TGTGCCAGCAGCTTAGACCTCAACACTGAAGCTTTCTTT,.,once,TRBJ1-1,TRBV7-2
CASSLQGQGSLTF,TGTGCCAGCAGCTTACAAGGACAGGGCTCACTCACCTTC,TRBD1,.,TRBJ1-2,TRBV7-3
CASSSPLGTGGSQETQYF,TGTGCCAGCAGCTCCCCGCTTGGGACAGGGGGTTCCCAAGAGACCCAGTACTTC,TRBD1,.,TRBJ2-5,TRBV9
CSVEVSGASTEAFF,TGCAGCGTTGAAGTTTCGGGGGCGTCGACTGAAGCTTTCTTT,.,.,TRBJ1-1,TRBV29-1
CASSYLIRTGELFF,TGTGCCAGCAGTTACCTGATACGGACCGGGGAGCTGTTTTTT,.,.,TRBJ2-2,TRBV6-5
CASSPERGGPYGYTF,TGTGCCAGCAGCCCGGAACGGGGGGGCCCCTATGGCTACACCTTC,.,.,TRBJ1-2,TRBV11-2
CASSFRTGGNGYTF,TGTGCCAGCAGCTTCCGGACAGGGGGCAATGGCTACACCTTC,TRBD1,few,TRBJ1-2,TRBV5-6